Described below is a single T cell receptor (beta chain) sequence and its context. The antigen is not known. This sample was included in a study of T-cell memory formation after mild COVID-19. Findings of the study overall: Day 15 to 85 contracting clones showed balanced CD4/CD8; later expanders leaned CD4+.

Trimming shortened V by 4 bases and J by 3 bases, and 9 bases separated the two germline ends. Germline V CDR1 and CDR2: SGHTA, FQGNSA. CDR3 length: 13 amino acids. 5'RACE with constant-segment primers yielded barcoded, UMI-tagged TCR alpha and TCR beta cDNA libraries. Via MiXCR, TCRdb re-called the 5' RACE reads, giving one row per CDR3 protein. The sample carries more than 250,000 distinct CDR3 sequences, under 20% recorded once. The chain has TRBV7-2 and TRBJ1-1; D is undetermined. The source of this sequence is a man between 18 and 35 years old who had mild COVID-19 (a few samples of this study predate the infection). Cell type and time point are not known. The sample taken for sequencing was PBMCs or a T cell subset sorted from them (not recorded which). CDR3: CASSSRLYTEAFF. Here the CDR3 DNA reads TGTGCCAGCAGCTCAAGATTGTACACTGAAGCTTTCTTT.